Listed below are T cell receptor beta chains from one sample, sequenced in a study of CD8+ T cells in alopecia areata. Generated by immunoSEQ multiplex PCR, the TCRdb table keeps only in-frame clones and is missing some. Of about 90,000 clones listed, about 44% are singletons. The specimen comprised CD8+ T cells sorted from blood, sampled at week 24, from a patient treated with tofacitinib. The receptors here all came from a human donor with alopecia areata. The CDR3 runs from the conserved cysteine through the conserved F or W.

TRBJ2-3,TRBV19,CASSIQGDGDTQYF
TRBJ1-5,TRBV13,CASSQGGRRSNQPQHF
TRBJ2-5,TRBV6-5,CASSLIGGSPQETQYF
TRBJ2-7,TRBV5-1,CASSLSGRSHEQYF
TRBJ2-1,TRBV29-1,CRAQGNEQFF
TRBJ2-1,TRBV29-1,CSVGSLNQFF
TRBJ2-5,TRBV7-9,CASSLAPMADRAREAQYF
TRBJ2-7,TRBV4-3,CASSQEGRGYEQYF
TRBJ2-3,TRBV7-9,CASRLGADTQYF
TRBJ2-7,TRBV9,CASSVASSGRTIYEQYF
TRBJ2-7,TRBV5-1,CASSLAAGQSYEQYF
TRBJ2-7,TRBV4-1,CASSRLAGESYEQYF
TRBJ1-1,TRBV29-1,CSSVLPLDTEAFF
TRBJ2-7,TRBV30,CAWSLGPGYEQYF
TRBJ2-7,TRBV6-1,CASRGTGPPDEQYF
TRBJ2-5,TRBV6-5,CASSIPGGETQYF
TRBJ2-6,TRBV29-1,CSVVPAGANVLTF
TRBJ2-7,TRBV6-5,CASSYSTVPLRYEQYF
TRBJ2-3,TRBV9,CASSLASGLDTQYF
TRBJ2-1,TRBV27,CASSISGSSYNEQFF
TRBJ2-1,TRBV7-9,CASTDSGIPPNEQFF
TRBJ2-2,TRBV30,CAWTGGIGGELFF
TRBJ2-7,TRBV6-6,CASSYSKSSYEQYF
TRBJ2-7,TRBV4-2,CASSPSTGTGVVEQYF
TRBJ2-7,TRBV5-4,CASSHGTDYEQYF
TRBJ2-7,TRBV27,CASTTTGTGGPYEQYF
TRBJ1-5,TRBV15,CATSRDAGAGQPQHF
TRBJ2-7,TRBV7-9,CASSHPLDYEQYF
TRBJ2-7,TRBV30,CAWSVRYRGADEQYF
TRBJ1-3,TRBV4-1,CASSLMIEQRISGNTIYF
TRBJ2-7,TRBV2,CASSDRTSGLYEQYF
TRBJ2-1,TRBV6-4,CASSDRLGGGLYEQFF
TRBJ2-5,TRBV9,CASSVGSSGSLETQYF
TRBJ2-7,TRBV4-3,CASSQGDGGGYEQYF
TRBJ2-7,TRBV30,CAWSLGTGYVEQYF
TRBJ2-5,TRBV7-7,CASSQTDRGRIETQYF
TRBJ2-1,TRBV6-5,CGAGVKINEQFF
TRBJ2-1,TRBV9,CASSVSGGGGEQFF
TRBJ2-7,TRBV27,CASSLSATYEQYF
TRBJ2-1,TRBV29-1,CSGGADEQFF
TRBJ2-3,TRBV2,CASSGEAADTQYF
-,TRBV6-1,CASGLAYSYEQYF
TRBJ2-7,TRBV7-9,CASSSQGAVLIYEQYF
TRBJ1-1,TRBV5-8,CASSPGMNTEAFF
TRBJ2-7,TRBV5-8,CASSPRDPQEQYF